This TCR beta chain was documented in a study of CD8 T cells in ankylosing spondylitis. General study findings and limits: Researchers report that disease-linked clones proved CD8+ and relatively rare in peripheral blood. A TCR beta motif of several highly homologous variants seemed to mark ankylosing spondylitis blood. The authors reported significant enrichment of disease-linked clones in matched ankylosing spondylitis synovial fluid.

Worth noting for this clonotype: The antigen remains unidentified.

Making the TCR beta libraries involved quantitative 5'-RACE with molecular barcodes. TCRdb ran MiXCR on the 5' RACE reads and lists one entry per CDR3 protein. In the table there are 220,000 or so distinct CDR3 sequences, approximately 20% of which are singletons. CDR1 and CDR2 (germline): SNHLY, FYNNEI. The germline V and J ends were trimmed by 2 bases and 1 base, with 15 bases remaining between them. This CDR3 spans 17 amino acids. The specimen was blood, either unsorted or a sorted T cell fraction (not recorded which). The genes are TRBV2 and TRBJ1-5; D is possibly TRBD1 (6 bases). The sequence was obtained from a male donor with ankylosing spondylitis. CDR3: CASSENWLQGSNQPQHF. The CDR3 DNA sequence: TGTGCCAGCAGTGAAAATTGGTTACAGGGAAGCAATCAGCCCCAGCATTTT.